This T cell receptor (beta chain) is drawn from a study of CD8+CD57+ T cells in acquired aplastic anemia. Study observations and caveats: Any difference that existed in CD8+ Simpson's diversity between patients and controls was not significant. Overlapping CD8+ CDR3 repertoires of patients and controls contained under 30 shared sequences.

This clonotype was seen at least ten times. Its specificity is unknown. The patients chosen for sequencing had shown expansion of CD8+CD57+ cells (detected by flow cytometry). With no exception, the patients had severe acquired aplastic anemia. Germline-derived CDR1 and CDR2 are SGDLS and YYNGEE. V lost 0 bases and J 7 bases, leaving 11 bases between the germline ends. The CDR3 sequence is 14 residues long. Genomic DNA served as template for TCR beta VDJ and CDR3 profiling. TCRdb re-analysed the reads in MiXCR, keeping a single row per CDR3 protein. The data show 200,000 to 250,000 distinct CDR3 sequences, around 49% seen once.

The clonotype comes from a human donor with aplastic anemia. The chain carries TRBV9 and TRBJ2-1, with D unresolved. The sample taken for sequencing was sorted CD4+, CD8+, or CD8+CD57+ T cells (not recorded which) from PBMCs. CDR3 in DNA: TGTGCCAGCAGCGTAGCAGTCTCCAAAAATGAGCAGTTCTTC. Translated: CASSVAVSKNEQFF.